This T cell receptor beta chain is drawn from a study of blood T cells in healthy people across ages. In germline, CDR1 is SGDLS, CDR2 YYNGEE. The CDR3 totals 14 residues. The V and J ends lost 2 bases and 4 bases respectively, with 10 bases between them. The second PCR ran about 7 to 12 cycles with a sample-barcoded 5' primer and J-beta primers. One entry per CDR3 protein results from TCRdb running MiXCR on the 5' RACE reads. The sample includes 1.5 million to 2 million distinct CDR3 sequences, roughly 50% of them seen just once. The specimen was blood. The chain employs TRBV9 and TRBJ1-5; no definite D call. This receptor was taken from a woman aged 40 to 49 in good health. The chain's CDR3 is CASSVEQDNQPQHF. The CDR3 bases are TGTGCCAGCAGCGTCGAACAAGATAATCAGCCCCAGCATTTT.